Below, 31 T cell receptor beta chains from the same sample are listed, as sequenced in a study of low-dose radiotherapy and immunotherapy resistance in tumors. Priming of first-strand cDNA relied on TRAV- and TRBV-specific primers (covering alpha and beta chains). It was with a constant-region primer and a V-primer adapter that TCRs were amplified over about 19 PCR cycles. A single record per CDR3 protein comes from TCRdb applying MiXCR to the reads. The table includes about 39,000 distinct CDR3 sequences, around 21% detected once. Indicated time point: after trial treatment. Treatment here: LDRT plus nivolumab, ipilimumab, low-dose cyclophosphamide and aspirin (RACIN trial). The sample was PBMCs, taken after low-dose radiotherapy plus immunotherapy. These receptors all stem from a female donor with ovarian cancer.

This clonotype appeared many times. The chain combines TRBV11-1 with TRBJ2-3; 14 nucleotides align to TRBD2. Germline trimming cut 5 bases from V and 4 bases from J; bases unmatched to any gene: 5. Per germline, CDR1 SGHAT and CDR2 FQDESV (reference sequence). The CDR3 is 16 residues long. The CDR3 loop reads CASSRLAGGLPDTQYF. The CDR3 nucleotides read TGTGCCAGCAGCCGACTAGCGGGGGGGCTTCCAGATACGCAGTATTTT.

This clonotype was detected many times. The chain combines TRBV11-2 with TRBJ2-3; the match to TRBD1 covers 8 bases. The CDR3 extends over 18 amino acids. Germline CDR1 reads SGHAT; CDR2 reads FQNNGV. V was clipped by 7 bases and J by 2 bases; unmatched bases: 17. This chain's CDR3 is CASNTGTGPIRATDTQYF. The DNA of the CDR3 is TGTGCCAGCAACACCGGGACAGGACCGATTAGGGCCACAGATACGCAGTATTTT.

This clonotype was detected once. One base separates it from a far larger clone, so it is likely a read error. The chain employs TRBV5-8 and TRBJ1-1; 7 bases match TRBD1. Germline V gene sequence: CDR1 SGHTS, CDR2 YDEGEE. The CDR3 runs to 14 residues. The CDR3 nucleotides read TGCGCCAGCGGCCCAGGGGACAGGAACACTGAAGCTTTCTTT. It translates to CASGPGDRNTEAFF.

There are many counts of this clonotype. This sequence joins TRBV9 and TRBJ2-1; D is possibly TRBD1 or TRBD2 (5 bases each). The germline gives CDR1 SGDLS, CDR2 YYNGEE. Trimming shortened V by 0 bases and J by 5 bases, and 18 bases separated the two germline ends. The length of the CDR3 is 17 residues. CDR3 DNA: TGTGCCAGCAGCGTAGGTCCCAAGGCTGGGGGACACAATGAGCAGTTCTTC. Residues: CASSVGPKAGGHNEQFF.

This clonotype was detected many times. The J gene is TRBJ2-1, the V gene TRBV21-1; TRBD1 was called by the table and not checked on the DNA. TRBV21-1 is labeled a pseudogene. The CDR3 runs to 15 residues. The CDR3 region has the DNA TGTGCCAGCATGGAGGGGAGGGGGCTGTGGAATGAGCAGTTCTTC. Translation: CASMEGRGLWNEQFF.

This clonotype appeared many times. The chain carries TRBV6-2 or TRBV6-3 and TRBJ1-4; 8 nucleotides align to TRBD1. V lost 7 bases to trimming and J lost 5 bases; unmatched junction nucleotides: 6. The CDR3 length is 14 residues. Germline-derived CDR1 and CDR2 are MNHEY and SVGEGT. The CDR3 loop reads CASTGTGLNEKLFF. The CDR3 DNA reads TGTGCCAGCACGGGGACAGGTTTAAATGAAAAACTGTTTTTT.

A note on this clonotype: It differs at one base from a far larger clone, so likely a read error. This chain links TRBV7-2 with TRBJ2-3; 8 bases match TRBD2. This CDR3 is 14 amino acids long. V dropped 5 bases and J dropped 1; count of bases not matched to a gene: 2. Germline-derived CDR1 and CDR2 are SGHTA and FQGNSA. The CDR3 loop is CASSPGGGTDTQYF. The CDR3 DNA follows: TGTGCCAGCAGCCCCGGGGGGGGCACAGATACGCAGTATTTT. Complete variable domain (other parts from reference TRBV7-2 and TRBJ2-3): GAGVSQSPSNKVTEKGKDVELRCDPISGHTALYWYRQSLGQGLEFLIYFQGNSAPDKSGLPSDRFSAERTGGSVSTLTIQRTQQEDSAVYLCASSPGGGTDTQYFGPGTRLTVL.

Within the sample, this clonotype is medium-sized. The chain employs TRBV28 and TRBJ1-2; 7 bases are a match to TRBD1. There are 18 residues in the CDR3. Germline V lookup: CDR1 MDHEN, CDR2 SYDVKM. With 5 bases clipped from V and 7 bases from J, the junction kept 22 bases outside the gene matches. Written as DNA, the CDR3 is TGTGCCAGCAGTGAACCCACGACAGGGTACGGTAGAGCGGCTGGCTACACCTTC. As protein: CASSEPTTGYGRAAGYTF.

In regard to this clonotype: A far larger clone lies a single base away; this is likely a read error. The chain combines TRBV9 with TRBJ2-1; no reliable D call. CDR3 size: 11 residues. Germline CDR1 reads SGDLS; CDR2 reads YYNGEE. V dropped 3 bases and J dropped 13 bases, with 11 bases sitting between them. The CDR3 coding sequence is TGTGCCAGCAGCGACCAAGAGACCCAGTTCTTC. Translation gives CASSDQETQFF.

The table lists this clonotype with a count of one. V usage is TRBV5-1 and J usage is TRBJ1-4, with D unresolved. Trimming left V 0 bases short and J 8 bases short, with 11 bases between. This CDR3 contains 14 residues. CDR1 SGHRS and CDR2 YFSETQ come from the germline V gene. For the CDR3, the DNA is TGCGCCAGCAGCTTGGCATCGGGGTACGAAAAACTGTTTTTT. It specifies CASSLASGYEKLFF. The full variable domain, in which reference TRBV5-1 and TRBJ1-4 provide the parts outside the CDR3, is KAGVTQTPRYLIKTRGQQVTLSCSPISGHRSVSWYQQTPGQGLQFLFEYFSETQRNKGNFPGRFSGRQFSNSRSEMNVSTLELGDSALYLCASSLASGYEKLFFGSGTQLSVL.

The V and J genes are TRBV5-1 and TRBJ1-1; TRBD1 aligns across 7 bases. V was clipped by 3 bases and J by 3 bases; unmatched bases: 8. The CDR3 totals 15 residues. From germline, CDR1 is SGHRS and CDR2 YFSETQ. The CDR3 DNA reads TGCGCCAGCAGCTACCACAGGGGTATCTACACTGAAGCTTTCTTT. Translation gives CASSYHRGIYTEAFF.

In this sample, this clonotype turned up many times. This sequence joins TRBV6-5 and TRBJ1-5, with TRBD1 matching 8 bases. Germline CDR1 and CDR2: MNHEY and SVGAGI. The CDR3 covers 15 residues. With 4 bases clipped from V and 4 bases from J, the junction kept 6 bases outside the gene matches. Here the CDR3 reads CASSSDRGGNQPQHF. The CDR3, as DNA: TGTGCCAGCAGTTCTGACAGGGGAGGAAATCAGCCCCAGCATTTT.

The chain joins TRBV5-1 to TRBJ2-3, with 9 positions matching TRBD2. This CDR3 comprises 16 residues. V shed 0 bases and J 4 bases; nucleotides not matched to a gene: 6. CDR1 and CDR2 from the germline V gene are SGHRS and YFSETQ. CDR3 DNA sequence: TGCGCCAGCAGCTTGGATGGCGGGGGGGACCCAGATACGCAGTATTTT. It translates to CASSLDGGGDPDTQYF.

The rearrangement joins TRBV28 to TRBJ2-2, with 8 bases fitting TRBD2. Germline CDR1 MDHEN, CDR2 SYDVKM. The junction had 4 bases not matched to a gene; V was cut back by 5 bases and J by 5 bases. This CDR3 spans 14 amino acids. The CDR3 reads CASSAPGGTGELFF. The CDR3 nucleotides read TGTGCCAGCAGTGCCCCGGGGGGGACCGGGGAGCTGTTTTTT.

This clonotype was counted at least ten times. The CDR3 region has the DNA TGTGCCAGCAGAGAAAAGGGCTATGGCTACACCTTC. Protein product: CASREKGYGYTF. The chain recombines TRBV6-2 or TRBV6-3 with TRBJ1-2; no definite D call. The V end lost 6 bases, the J end lost 4 bases, and 9 bases lay between the germline ends. Germline V gene data show CDR1 as MNHEY and CDR2 as SVGEGT. The CDR3 spans 12 residues.

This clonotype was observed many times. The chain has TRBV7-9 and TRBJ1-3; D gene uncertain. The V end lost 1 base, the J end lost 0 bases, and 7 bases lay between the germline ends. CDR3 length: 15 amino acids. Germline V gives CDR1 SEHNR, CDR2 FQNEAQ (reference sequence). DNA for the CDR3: TGTGCCAGCAGCTTAGTCGGGAGCTCTGGAAACACCATATATTTT. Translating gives CASSLVGSSGNTIYF.

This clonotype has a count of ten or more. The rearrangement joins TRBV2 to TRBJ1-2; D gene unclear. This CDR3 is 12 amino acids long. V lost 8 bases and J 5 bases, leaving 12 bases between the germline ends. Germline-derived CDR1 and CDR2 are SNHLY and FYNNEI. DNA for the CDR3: TGTGCCAGCGGGGAAGGGCGGTATGGCTACACCTTC. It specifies CASGEGRYGYTF.

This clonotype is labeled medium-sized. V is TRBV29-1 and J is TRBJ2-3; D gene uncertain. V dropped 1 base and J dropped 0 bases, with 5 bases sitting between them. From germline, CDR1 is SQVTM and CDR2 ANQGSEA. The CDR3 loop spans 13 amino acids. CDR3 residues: CSVEAPSTDTQYF. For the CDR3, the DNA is TGCAGCGTTGAAGCCCCTAGCACAGATACGCAGTATTTT.

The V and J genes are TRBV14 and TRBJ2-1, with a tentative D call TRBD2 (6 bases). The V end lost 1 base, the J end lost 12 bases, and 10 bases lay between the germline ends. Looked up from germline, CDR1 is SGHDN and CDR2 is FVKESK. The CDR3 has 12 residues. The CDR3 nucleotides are TGTGCCAGCAGCCAAGGGGACTTCGGGCAGTTCTTC. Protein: CASSQGDFGQFF.

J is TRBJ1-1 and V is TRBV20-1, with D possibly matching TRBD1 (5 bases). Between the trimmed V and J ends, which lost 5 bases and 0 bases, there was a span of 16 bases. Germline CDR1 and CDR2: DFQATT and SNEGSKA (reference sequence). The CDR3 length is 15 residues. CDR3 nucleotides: TGCAGTGCTCGGAGCACGGGGGATTTGAACACTGAAGCTTTCTTT. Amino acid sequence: CSARSTGDLNTEAFF.

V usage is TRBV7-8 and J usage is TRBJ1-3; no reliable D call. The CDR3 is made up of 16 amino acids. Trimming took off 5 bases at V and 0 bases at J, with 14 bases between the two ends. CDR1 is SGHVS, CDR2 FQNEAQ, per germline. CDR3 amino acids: CASSLNELRSGNTIYF. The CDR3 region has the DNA TGTGCCAGCAGCCTAAATGAGTTACGCTCTGGAAACACCATATATTTT. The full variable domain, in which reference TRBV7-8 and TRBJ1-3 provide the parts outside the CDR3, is GAGVSQSPRYKVAKRGQDVALRCDPISGHVSLFWYQQALGQGPEFLTYFQNEAQLDKSGLPSDRFFAERPEGSVSTLKIQRTQQEDSAVYLCASSLNELRSGNTIYFGEGSWLTVV.

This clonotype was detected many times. The CDR3: CASRRIAGASYEQYF. Written as DNA, the CDR3 is TGTGCCAGCAGGAGAATAGCGGGAGCGTCCTACGAGCAGTACTTC. The chain has TRBV28 and TRBJ2-7; TRBD2 matches 9 bases. The CDR3 length is 15 residues. V shed 6 bases and J 1 base; nucleotides not matched to a gene: 7. The germline V gene has CDR1 MDHEN and CDR2 SYDVKM.

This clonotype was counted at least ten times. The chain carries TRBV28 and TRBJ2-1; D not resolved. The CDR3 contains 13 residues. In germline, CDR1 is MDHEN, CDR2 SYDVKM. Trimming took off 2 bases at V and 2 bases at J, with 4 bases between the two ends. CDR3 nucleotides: TGTGCCAGCAGTTTAGACACCTACAATGAGCAGTTCTTC. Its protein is CASSLDTYNEQFF.

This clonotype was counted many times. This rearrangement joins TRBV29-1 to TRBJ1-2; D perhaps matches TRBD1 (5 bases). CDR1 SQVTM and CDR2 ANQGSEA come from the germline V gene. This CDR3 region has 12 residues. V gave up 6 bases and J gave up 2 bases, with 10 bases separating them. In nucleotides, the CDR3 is TGCAGCGTAAACCCAGGGAACTATGGCTACACCTTC. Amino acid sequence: CSVNPGNYGYTF.

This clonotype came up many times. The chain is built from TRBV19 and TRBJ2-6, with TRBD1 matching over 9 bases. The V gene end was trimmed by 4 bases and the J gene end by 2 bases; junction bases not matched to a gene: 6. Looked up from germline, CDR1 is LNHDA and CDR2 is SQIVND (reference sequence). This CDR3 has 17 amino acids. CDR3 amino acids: CASSTRQGGTGANVLTF. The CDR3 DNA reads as TGTGCCAGTAGTACCCGACAGGGGGGGACTGGGGCCAACGTCCTGACTTTC. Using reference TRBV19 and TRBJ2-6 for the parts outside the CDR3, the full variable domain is DGGITQSPKYLFRKEGQNVTLSCEQNLNHDAMYWYRQDPGQGLRLIYYSQIVNDFQKGDIAEGYSVSREKKESFPLTVTSAQKNPTAFYLCASSTRQGGTGANVLTFGAGSRLTVL.

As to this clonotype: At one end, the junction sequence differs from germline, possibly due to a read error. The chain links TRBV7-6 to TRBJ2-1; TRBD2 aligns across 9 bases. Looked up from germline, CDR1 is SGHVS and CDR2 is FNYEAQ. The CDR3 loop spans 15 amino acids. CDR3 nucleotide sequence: TGTGCCAGCAGCCTAGCGGGGTTCGCCTACAATGAGCAGTTCTTC. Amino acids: CASSLAGFAYNEQFF.

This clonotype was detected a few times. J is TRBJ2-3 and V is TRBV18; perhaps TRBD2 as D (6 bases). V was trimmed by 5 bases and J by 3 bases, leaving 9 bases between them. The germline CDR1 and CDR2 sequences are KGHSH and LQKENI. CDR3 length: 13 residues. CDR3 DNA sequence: TGTGCCAGCTCATCCCGGGGGACAGATACGCAGTATTTT. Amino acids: CASSSRGTDTQYF.

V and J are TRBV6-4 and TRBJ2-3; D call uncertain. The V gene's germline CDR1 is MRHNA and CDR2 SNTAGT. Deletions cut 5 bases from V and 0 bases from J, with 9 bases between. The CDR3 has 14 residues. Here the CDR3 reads CASSSMASTDTQYF. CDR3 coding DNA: TGTGCCAGCAGTAGTATGGCGAGCACAGATACGCAGTATTTT.

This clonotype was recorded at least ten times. Here the CDR3 DNA reads TGCAGTGCTAGAATTTGGTCGAGCACAGATACGCAGTATTTT. This encodes CSARIWSSTDTQYF. The chain uses TRBV20-1 and TRBJ2-3; no definite D call. Germline CDR1 and CDR2: DFQATT and SNEGSKA (reference sequence). This CDR3 spans 14 amino acids. V was cut by 2 bases and J by 0 bases, with 9 bases left in between.

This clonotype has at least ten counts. The DNA for the CDR3 is TGTGCCACCAGCAGAGGGGACAGGGGAGCCTACGAGCAGTACTTC. It yields the protein CATSRGDRGAYEQYF. The chain employs TRBV15 and TRBJ2-7; 10 bases line up with TRBD1. In germline, CDR1 is LNHNV, CDR2 YYDKDF (reference sequence). The CDR3 totals 15 residues. V lost 1 base to trimming and J lost 2 bases; unmatched junction nucleotides: 2.

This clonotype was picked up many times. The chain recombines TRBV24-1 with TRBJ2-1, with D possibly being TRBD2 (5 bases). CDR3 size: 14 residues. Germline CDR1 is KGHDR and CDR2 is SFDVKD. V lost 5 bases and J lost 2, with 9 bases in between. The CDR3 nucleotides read TGTGCCACCAGTGCGGGATCGACCTACAATGAGCAGTTCTTC. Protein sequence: CATSAGSTYNEQFF.